This passage covers 9 T cell receptor beta chains from one sample sequenced in a study of T cells in Graves' hyperthyroidism and ophthalmopathy (dated by TCRdb to 2018 to 2020). The library was made by multiplex PCR. TCRdb lists the instrument as Illumina HiSeq 2000. TCR beta CDR3 regions were amplified from RNA transcripts. The first round of RT-PCR for the TCR CDR3 was performed with the HTBI primer set and the Qiagen OneStep RT-PCR kit. The raw public reads went through TCRdb reprocessing: fastp at Q25, MiXCR clone calling, in-frame beta chains kept. Merged by CDR3 protein, the rows form single entries marked with the most common genes and DNA. The sample contains about 420,000 distinct CDR3 sequences, more than 15% of them found a single time. 14% of the sample goes to the ten largest clones. The sample taken for sequencing was blood. The receptor source for this set is a woman aged 18 to 35 with Graves' hyperthyroidism.

The chain combines TRBV6-1 with TRBJ2-5; 7 bases are a match to TRBD1. Germline assignment: CDR1 MNHNS and CDR2 SASEGT. There are 14 residues in the CDR3. The J segment lost 3 bases and the V segment lost 8 bases, leaving 9 bases of the junction unmatched. CDR3 protein: CASGAGGFKETQYF. CDR3 DNA sequence: TGTGCCAGCGGCGCAGGGGGTTTTAAAGAGACCCAGTACTTC.

The V gene is TRBV6-1, the J gene TRBJ1-2, with 11 positions matching TRBD1. The CDR3 is 14 amino acids. The junction had 5 bases not matched to a gene; V was cut back by 4 bases and J by 7 bases. Germline-derived CDR1 and CDR2 are MNHNS and SASEGT. CDR3 DNA: TGTGCCAGCAGTGGGACAGGGGGCAAAAGTGGCTACACCTTC. Translated: CASSGTGGKSGYTF.

In its sample, this clonotype was seen many times. V and J are TRBV19 and TRBJ2-1; 9 bases agree with TRBD2. With V trimmed by 5 bases and J by 4 bases, 6 bases remained unmatched. Germline assignment: CDR1 LNHDA and CDR2 SQIVND (reference sequence). The CDR3 has 15 amino acids. As DNA, the CDR3 is TGTGCCAGTAGTCCAGCGGGGGGCTCTTACAATGAGCAGTTCTTC. Protein: CASSPAGGSYNEQFF.

The chain links TRBV14 to TRBJ2-3, with D unresolved. The CDR3 is 13 residues long. V was shortened by 3 bases and J by 8 bases, with 12 bases between the two germline ends. Germline loops: CDR1 SGHDN, CDR2 FVKESK. In DNA form, the CDR3 reads TGTGCCAGCAGCCACCCTAACTGGGTTACGCAGTATTTT. The encoded protein is CASSHPNWVTQYF.

As for this clonotype: Relative to the germline gene, one junction end is altered; a read error may explain this. The chain uses TRBV5-1 and TRBJ2-1, with TRBD2 matching 16 bases. CDR3 length: 16 amino acids. The germline V gene has CDR1 SGHRS and CDR2 YFSETQ. The CDR3 sequence: CASSVGLAGGPFEQFF. In nucleotides, the CDR3 is TGTGCCAGCAGCGTGGGACTAGCGGGAGGGCCGTTTGAGCAGTTCTTC.

Ten or more counts support this clonotype. The V and J genes are TRBV7-9 and TRBJ2-5; D ambiguous. V dropped 3 bases and J dropped 5 bases, with 7 bases sitting between them. This CDR3 has 12 residues. Per germline, CDR1 SEHNR and CDR2 FQNEAQ (reference sequence). CDR3 in DNA: TGTGCCAGCAGCTTCAATGGCGAGACCCAGTACTTC. Protein product: CASSFNGETQYF.

This clonotype was picked up a small number of times. The chain is built from TRBV27 and TRBJ2-7; D perhaps matches TRBD2 (6 bases). The length of the CDR3 is 16 residues. The V gene's germline CDR1 is MNHEY and CDR2 SMNVEV (reference sequence). Trimming took 6 bases from V and 0 from J, leaving 18 bases between them. CDR3: CASRERSGPFSYEQYF. In DNA form, the CDR3 reads TGTGCCAGCAGGGAGAGGAGCGGGCCCTTCTCCTACGAGCAGTACTTC.

This clonotype has ten or more counts. The rearrangement joins TRBV27 to TRBJ1-1, with TRBD1 as a possible D gene (5 bases). CDR3 length equals 15 residues. Per the germline V gene, CDR1 is MNHEY and CDR2 is SMNVEV (reference sequence). V was clipped by 4 bases and J by 1 base, with 13 bases between them. Here the CDR3 reads CASSSSRAPNTEAFF. The CDR3 nucleotides are TGTGCCAGCAGTTCCTCCAGGGCTCCGAACACTGAAGCTTTCTTT.

This clonotype has ten or more counts. V gene TRBV5-8 combines with J gene TRBJ2-7; 12 nucleotides agree with TRBD1. The length of the CDR3 is 15 residues. The V gene end was trimmed by 2 bases and the J gene end by 4 bases; junction bases not matched to a gene: 4. Germline lookup yields CDR1 SGHTS and CDR2 YDEGEE. The CDR3 sequence is CASSFRDRGLYEQYF. The CDR3 DNA is TGTGCCAGCAGCTTCCGGGACAGGGGGCTTTACGAGCAGTACTTC.